Reported below is one T cell receptor beta chain. The germline gives CDR1 SQVTM, CDR2 ANQGSEA. V was pared by 0 bases and J by 0 bases, with 6 bases between. This CDR3 region has 14 residues. This specimen comes from a study of blood T cell repertoires in COVID-19. Data came from immunoSEQ multiplex PCR; TCRdb stores just in-frame clones and leaves some out. Among around 130,000 clones listed, about 84% were seen once. The clonotype was recovered from a man between 60 and 75 years old with acute or convalescent COVID-19. Material for sequencing was peripheral blood. The V call is TRBV29-1, the J call TRBJ2-4; D gene ambiguous. In DNA, the CDR3 is TGCAGCGTTGAAGATCTACTAGCCAAAAACATTCAGTACTTC. It yields the protein CSVEDLLAKNIQYF.